The 30 T cell receptor beta chains given below trace back to one sample, sequenced in a study of blood T cell repertoires in COVID-19 (dated by TCRdb to 2018 to 2021). Libraries came from the immunoSEQ multiplex PCR assay. TCRdb took over this immuneACCESS table, retaining in-frame rearrangements with V and J assigned. Such tables are incomplete; in checked studies, under half of the missing clones stem from an unresolved V gene, and the remainder is unexplained. Counted in this sample were nearly 200,000 clones; around 80% of them appeared once. The ten largest clones capture 15% to 20% of the sample. Material: peripheral blood. These receptors were obtained from a human donor in a cohort sampled during active COVID-19.

The chain carries TRBV29-1 and TRBJ2-1, with a possible D match to TRBD2 (6 bases). V was pared by 5 bases and J by 8 bases, with 13 bases between. This CDR3 region has 12 residues. Germline V gene data show CDR1 as SQVTM and CDR2 as ANQGSEA. The CDR3 loop is CSVSQGGDEQFF. The CDR3 nucleotides read TGCAGCGTTTCTCAGGGAGGTGATGAGCAGTTCTTC.

The rearrangement links TRBV6-5 to TRBJ2-5; D might be TRBD1 (5 bases). This CDR3 comprises 13 residues. Germline lookup yields CDR1 MNHEY and CDR2 SVGAGI. V lost 5 bases, J lost 0 bases, and 7 bases lay in between. CDR3 sequence (DNA): TGTGCCAGCAGTAGGGGTTACCAAGAGACCCAGTACTTC. Its translation: CASSRGYQETQYF.

The V gene is TRBV2, the J gene TRBJ1-5, with D unclear. The CDR3 length is 13 residues. V was cut by 6 bases and J by 3 bases, with 9 bases left in between. Germline V gives CDR1 SNHLY, CDR2 FYNNEI. The CDR3 DNA reads TGTGCCAGCAGGGGAGGGTACAATCAGCCCCAGCATTTT. This gives the protein CASRGGYNQPQHF.

The rearrangement links TRBV11-2 to TRBJ2-3, with 9 nucleotides matching TRBD1. The CDR3 runs to 16 residues. V shed 5 bases, J shed 3 bases, and the junction held 9 bases outside the gene matches. The germline CDR1 and CDR2 sequences are SGHAT and FQNNGV. The CDR3 DNA sequence: TGTGCCAGCAGCCAAACCGGGACAGGGTCGACAGATACGCAGTATTTT. Translating gives CASSQTGTGSTDTQYF.

This clone has a single count. The V and J genes are TRBV7-2 and TRBJ2-7; the D is unclear. Germline assignment: CDR1 SGHTA and CDR2 FQGNSA. Deletions cut 4 bases from V and 6 bases from J, with 16 bases between. The CDR3 sequence is 14 residues long. The CDR3 reads CASSSTSPSGEQYF. The CDR3 DNA reads TGTGCCAGCAGCTCAACGTCGCCCAGTGGCGAGCAGTACTTC. The variable domain in full, with the rest retrieved from reference TRBV7-2 and TRBJ2-7, is GAGVSQSPSNKVTEKGKDVELRCDPISGHTALYWYRQSLGQGLEFLIYFQGNSAPDKSGLPSDRFSAERTGGSVSTLTIQRTQQEDSAVYLCASSSTSPSGEQYFGPGTRLTVT.

Here the CDR3 DNA reads TGTGCCAGCAGCCCACAGGGGGCCGGATCCGACACTGAAGCTTTCTTT. Protein: CASSPQGAGSDTEAFF. The chain is built from TRBV7-7 and TRBJ1-1; TRBD1 aligns across 9 bases. In germline, CDR1 is SSHAT, CDR2 FNYEAQ (reference sequence). V gave up 5 bases and J gave up 3 bases; unmatched junction bases: 10. The CDR3 is 16 amino acids.

The chain joins TRBV15 to TRBJ1-1; D is perhaps TRBD1 (5 bases). CDR1 and CDR2 (germline): LNHNV, YYDKDF (reference sequence). Trimming took off 0 bases at V and 5 bases at J, with 10 bases between the two ends. This CDR3 region has 14 residues. The CDR3 coding sequence is TGTGCCACCAGCAGAGACGTCGGGGGAACTGAAGCTTTCTTT. Translated: CATSRDVGGTEAFF.

The V call is TRBV12-5, the J call TRBJ2-5; D may be TRBD2 (7 bases). This CDR3 has 17 residues. V dropped 0 bases and J dropped 2 bases, with 16 bases sitting between them. Germline-derived CDR1 and CDR2 are LGHNT and FRNRAP. The CDR3 DNA reads TGTGCTAGTGGTTTGGTACCTGGGGGGCGGGGGCAAGAGACCCAGTACTTC. Residues: CASGLVPGGRGQETQYF.

This chain links TRBV28 with TRBJ1-1, with a possible D match to TRBD1 (5 bases). Germline CDR1 reads MDHEN; CDR2 reads SYDVKM. The V and J ends lost 5 bases and 10 bases respectively, with 20 bases between them. The CDR3 runs 14 residues. The CDR3 DNA reads TGTGCCAGCAGTCCCCCCGGGACGCCGGGAGCAGCTTTCTTT. Encoded protein: CASSPPGTPGAAFF.

This rearrangement joins TRBV29-1 to TRBJ2-1, with 7 bases fitting TRBD1. This CDR3 has 13 amino acids. The ends lost 5 bases at V and 4 bases at J; junction bases unmatched: 5. Germline assignment: CDR1 SQVTM and CDR2 ANQGSEA. The CDR3 here is CSVKQGQYNEQFF. The CDR3 DNA reads as TGCAGCGTTAAACAGGGACAGTACAATGAGCAGTTCTTC.

The CDR3 DNA follows: TGTGCCAGCAGCCCCCGAATGGGCCAATCCTACGAGCAGTACTTC. It encodes CASSPRMGQSYEQYF. This chain uses TRBV13 with TRBJ2-7; D unclear. The CDR3 is 15 residues long. Germline values: CDR1 PRHDT, CDR2 FYEKMQ (reference sequence). V was trimmed by 5 bases and J by 1 base, leaving 15 bases between them.

This clone appeared once. The chain recombines TRBV5-1 with TRBJ2-1, with TRBD2 identical over 11 bases. The J segment lost 12 bases and the V segment lost 3 bases, leaving 11 bases of the junction unmatched. Germline CDR1 is SGHRS and CDR2 is YFSETQ. The CDR3 totals 15 residues. CDR3 DNA sequence: TGCGCCAGCAGCTCACAAACGGGACTAGCGGTGGGGCAGTTCTTC. Its translation: CASSSQTGLAVGQFF.

This chain joins TRBV5-4 and TRBJ2-1; maybe TRBD2 (6 bases). Germline values: CDR1 SGHNT, CDR2 YYREEE (reference sequence). Trimming removed 3 bases from V and 5 bases from J, with 9 bases in between. The CDR3 contains 13 residues. CDR3 sequence reads: CASSSGLNNEQFF. The DNA for the CDR3 is TGTGCCAGCAGCTCGGGACTTAACAATGAGCAGTTCTTC.

The chain carries TRBV6-5 and TRBJ1-1, with D unresolved. This CDR3 comprises 13 residues. Trimming shortened V by 6 bases and J by 1 base, and 9 bases separated the two germline ends. Germline CDR1 reads MNHEY; CDR2 reads SVGAGI. Here the CDR3 reads CASRSSGNTEAFF. CDR3 bases: TGTGCCAGCAGATCATCAGGGAACACTGAAGCTTTCTTT.

This clone was seen a single time. Other DNA sequences within the sample encode an identical CDR3. The V and J genes are TRBV10-3 and TRBJ1-2, with D possibly matching TRBD1 (5 bases). This CDR3 region has 13 residues. Trimming pared 2 bases from V and 3 bases from J, leaving 7 bases between. Germline V gene data show CDR1 as ENHRY and CDR2 as SYGVKD. The CDR3 coding sequence is TGTGCCATCAGTGAGACGGGGGACTATGGCTACACCTTC. This translates into CAISETGDYGYTF.

This chain connects TRBV30 to TRBJ1-1, with D perhaps TRBD1 (5 bases). This CDR3 has 14 amino acids. Deletions cut 4 bases from V and 5 bases from J, with 17 bases between. Germline V CDR1 and CDR2: GTSNPN, SVGIG (reference sequence). The CDR3 spells CAWTLTTAGTEAFF. The CDR3 DNA reads as TGTGCCTGGACCCTCACGACAGCCGGAACTGAAGCTTTCTTT.

V gene TRBV7-8 combines with J gene TRBJ1-5, with no clear D. This CDR3 is built from 13 residues. V lost 1 base and J 7 bases, leaving 8 bases between the germline ends. Looked up from germline, CDR1 is SGHVS and CDR2 is FQNEAQ. For the CDR3, the DNA is TGTGCCAGCAGCTTAGGAGAGTCACAGCCCCAGCATTTT. As protein: CASSLGESQPQHF.

V and J are TRBV5-1 and TRBJ2-2; 7 nucleotides align to TRBD1. Trimming at V came to 4 bases and at J to 6 bases, leaving 6 bases not matched to a gene. The CDR3 is made up of 14 amino acids. Germline V lookup: CDR1 SGHRS, CDR2 YFSETQ. The CDR3 reads CASSQGQLAGELFF. CDR3 nucleotide sequence: TGCGCCAGCAGCCAGGGACAGTTGGCCGGGGAGCTGTTTTTT.

The chain recombines TRBV6-6 with TRBJ2-1; D call uncertain. This CDR3 region has 15 residues. CDR1 and CDR2 (germline): MNHNY, SVGAGI (reference sequence). V lost 7 bases and J lost 9, with 22 bases in between. The DNA for the CDR3 is TGTGCCAGCAACCAAGCGCGCCTCGCTCCGGGTGAGCAGTTCTTC. Its translation is CASNQARLAPGEQFF.

This chain connects TRBV28 to TRBJ2-7, with a weak D call TRBD2 (5 bases). The CDR3 sequence is 13 residues long. Trimming cost V 5 bases and J 2 bases, with 10 bases left between them. Looked up from germline, CDR1 is MDHEN and CDR2 is SYDVKM. CDR3 sequence (DNA): TGTGCCAGCAGTCCCCGGGGAACCTACGAGCAGTACTTC. Translated, it gives CASSPRGTYEQYF.

CDR3 DNA: TGTGCCAGCAGCGTACTGACTAGCGGGGCAGATACGCAGTATTTT. Translating gives CASSVLTSGADTQYF. This chain uses TRBV9 with TRBJ2-3; TRBD2 agrees at 11 bases. The germline V gene has CDR1 SGDLS and CDR2 YYNGEE. J gave up 4 bases and V 1 base, and 2 bases lay outside the gene matches. This CDR3 has 15 residues. Using reference TRBV9 and TRBJ2-3 for the parts outside the CDR3, the full variable domain is DSGVTQTPKHLITATGQRVTLRCSPRSGDLSVYWYQQSLDQGLQFLIQYYNGEERAKGNILERFSAQQFPDLHSELNLSSLELGDSALYFCASSVLTSGADTQYFGPGTRLTVL.

On this clone: Other DNA variants within this sample encode the same CDR3. The chain has TRBV28 and TRBJ2-3; D gene unclear. Looked up from germline, CDR1 is MDHEN and CDR2 is SYDVKM. V was pared by 5 bases and J by 0 bases, with 6 bases between. There are 13 residues in the CDR3. In DNA form, the CDR3 reads TGTGCCAGCAGTCCCCCGAGCACAGATACGCAGTATTTT. Translated, it gives CASSPPSTDTQYF.

The chain carries TRBV28 and TRBJ2-5, with TRBD1 matching 9 bases. The CDR3 is 15 residues long. V dropped 5 bases and J dropped 5; count of bases not matched to a gene: 9. Germline-derived CDR1 and CDR2 are MDHEN and SYDVKM. CDR3 protein: CASSGRDREGETQYF. The DNA of the CDR3 is TGTGCCAGCAGTGGCCGGGACAGGGAGGGGGAGACCCAGTACTTC. Supplemented by reference TRBV28 and TRBJ2-5, the full variable domain reads DVKVTQSSRYLVKRTGEKVFLECVQDMDHENMFWYRQDPGLGLRLIYFSYDVKMKEKGDIPEGYSVSREKKERFSLILESASTNQTSMYLCASSGRDREGETQYFGPGTRLLVL.

The chain combines TRBV6-6 with TRBJ1-1; D remains unclear. Germline-derived CDR1 and CDR2 are MNHNY and SVGAGI (reference sequence). This CDR3 contains 15 residues. V was cut by 2 bases and J by 0 bases, with 10 bases left in between. The chain's CDR3 is CASSYRSHMNTEAFF. The DNA of the CDR3 is TGTGCCAGCAGTTACCGGTCCCATATGAACACTGAAGCTTTCTTT.

This chain connects TRBV29-1 to TRBJ2-7, with D perhaps matching TRBD1 (5 bases). Between the trimmed V and J ends, which lost 3 bases and 5 bases, there was a span of 17 bases. The CDR3 has 14 amino acids. Germline V gene lookup returns CDR1 SQVTM and CDR2 ANQGSEA. This chain's CDR3 is CSVEVGQGGDEQYF. The CDR3, as DNA: TGCAGCGTTGAGGTAGGTCAGGGTGGCGACGAGCAGTACTTC.

A few counts support this clone. CDR3 residues: CASSSSTFSGYTF. The CDR3 DNA is TGTGCCAGCAGCTCCAGTACCTTTTCTGGCTACACCTTC. The rearrangement uses TRBV3-1 (or the pseudogene TRBV3-2) and TRBJ1-2; no reliable D call. The ends were cut back, 5 bases at V and 7 bases at J, with 14 bases in the middle. The CDR3 has 13 residues. Germline CDR1 LGHDT, CDR2 YNNKEL (reference sequence).

The CDR3 reads CSASRGELYNEQFF. The DNA for the CDR3 is TGCAGTGCTAGTCGGGGGGAGCTATACAATGAGCAGTTCTTC. The chain uses TRBV20-1 and TRBJ2-1; 7 bases are a match to TRBD2. This CDR3 contains 14 residues. Germline CDR1 and CDR2: DFQATT and SNEGSKA (reference sequence). J lost 4 bases, V lost 3 bases, and 6 bases had no gene match.

This CDR3 is CASGRRQGSEQYF. The CDR3 bases are TGTGCCAGCGGTCGTCGACAGGGGAGTGAGCAGTACTTC. The chain links TRBV7-9 to TRBJ2-7; 8 bases match TRBD1. The CDR3 is 13 amino acids. V shed 8 bases and J 7 bases; nucleotides not matched to a gene: 10. CDR1 and CDR2 from the germline V gene are SEHNR and FQNEAQ (reference sequence). The entire variable domain, with the rest obtained from reference TRBV7-9 and TRBJ2-7, is as follows: DTGVSQNPRHKITKRGQNVTFRCDPISEHNRLYWYRQTLGQGPEFLTYFQNEAQLEKSRLLSDRFSAERPKGSFSTLEIQRTEQGDSAMYLCASGRRQGSEQYFGPGTRLTVT.

The V gene is TRBV7-2, the J gene TRBJ1-6; 7 bases are a match to TRBD1. The CDR3 covers 15 residues. Germline CDR1 and CDR2: SGHTA and FQGNSA. The junction had 8 bases not matched to a gene; V was cut back by 4 bases and J by 8 bases. CDR3 in DNA: TGTGCCAGCAGCTCTTACAGGGGAAGTTATTCACCCCTCCACTTT. Translated, it gives CASSSYRGSYSPLHF.

The chain is built from TRBV7-3 and TRBJ2-1; TRBD1 might be the D (5 bases). The CDR3 spans 14 residues. With 5 bases removed from V and 5 bases from J, the gap between germline ends came to 13 bases. Germline V gives CDR1 SGHTA, CDR2 FQGTGA. The CDR3 DNA reads TGTGCCAGCAGCCCGAACAGGTTCAACAATGAGCAGTTCTTC. Translation: CASSPNRFNNEQFF.